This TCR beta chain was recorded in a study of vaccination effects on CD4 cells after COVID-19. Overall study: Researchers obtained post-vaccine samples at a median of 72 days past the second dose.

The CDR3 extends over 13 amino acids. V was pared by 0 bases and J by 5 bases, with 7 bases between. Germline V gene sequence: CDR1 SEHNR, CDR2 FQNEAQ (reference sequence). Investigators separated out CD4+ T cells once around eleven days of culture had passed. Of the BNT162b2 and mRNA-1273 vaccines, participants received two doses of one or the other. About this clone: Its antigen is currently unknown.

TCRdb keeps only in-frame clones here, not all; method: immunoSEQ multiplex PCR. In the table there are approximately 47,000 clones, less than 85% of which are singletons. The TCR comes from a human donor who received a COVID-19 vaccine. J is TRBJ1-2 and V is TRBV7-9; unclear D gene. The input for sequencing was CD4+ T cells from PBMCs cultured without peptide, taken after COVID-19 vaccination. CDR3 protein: CASSLAGKYGYTF. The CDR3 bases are TGTGCCAGCAGCTTAGCAGGAAAATATGGCTACACCTTC.